A selection of T cell receptor beta chains follows, all from one sample in a study of blood T cell repertoires in COVID-19. Sequencing was performed with immunoSEQ multiplex PCR; in TCRdb, only in-frame clones are kept and a portion is missing. The profile covers nearly 350,000 clones, with roughly 89% appearing a single time and roughly 3% taken by the ten largest. The specimen sequenced was peripheral blood. The receptors were sampled from a woman between 18 and 29 years old who had recovered from COVID-19. Each CDR3 is given without its conserved first and last residue.

V	J	CDR3
TRBV7-2	TRBJ2-2	ASSLGLAGGTFGGELF
TRBV9	TRBJ2-1	ASSVGGNDNEQF
TRBV5-6	TRBJ1-2	ASSSRSSGVGGYT
TRBV29-1	TRBJ2-1	SVQGTSGRAPTYNEQF
TRBV10-3	TRBJ2-1	AIVGQGSDEQF
TRBV28	TRBJ1-6	ASSRSGNRNSPLH
TRBV2	TRBJ2-6	ASSRTSGASSGANVLT
TRBV6-2/TRBV6-3	TRBJ2-1	ASSLSGSAYNEQF
TRBV4-1	TRBJ2-3	ASSQEASGRGADTQY
TRBV9	TRBJ2-5	ASSRSGKMAQY
TRBV28	TRBJ2-1	ASSSGVLSLAGGNGYNEQF
TRBV4-3	TRBJ2-3	ASSQGLATDTQY
TRBV24-1	TRBJ2-5	ATRGGVQETQY
TRBV7-9	TRBJ1-2	ASSLSREAGYT
TRBV21-1	TRBJ1-2	ASSTITRANYGYT
TRBV20-1	TRBJ2-1	SASLSGPRNEQF
TRBV5-6	TRBJ1-1	ASSLLSPPEAF
TRBV10-3	TRBJ1-5	AISSTRDQPQH
TRBV30	TRBJ1-6	AWRMRTDNSPLH
TRBV19	TRBJ2-1	ASSIVGTGGLEQF
TRBV7-2	TRBJ2-1	ASSFASYNEQF
TRBV30	TRBJ2-2	AWSVGRTGELF
TRBV19	TRBJ1-5	ASSIGSPVVQPQH